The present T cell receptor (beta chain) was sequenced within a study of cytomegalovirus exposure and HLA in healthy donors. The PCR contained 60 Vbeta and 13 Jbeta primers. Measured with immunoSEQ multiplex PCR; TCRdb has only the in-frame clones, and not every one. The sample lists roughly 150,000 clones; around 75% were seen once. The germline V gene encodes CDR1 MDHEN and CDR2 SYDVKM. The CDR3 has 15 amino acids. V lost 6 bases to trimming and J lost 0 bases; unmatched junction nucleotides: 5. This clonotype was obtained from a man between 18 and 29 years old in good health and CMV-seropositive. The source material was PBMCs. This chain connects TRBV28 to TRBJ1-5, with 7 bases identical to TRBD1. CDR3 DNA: TGTGCCAGCAGCCTGGACAGGAGTAGCAATCAGCCCCAGCATTTT. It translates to CASSLDRSSNQPQHF.